This T cell receptor (beta chain) appears in the sequencing data of a study of CD8 T cells in ankylosing spondylitis. Regarding the study as a whole: Blood of patients with ankylosing spondylitis appeared to be characterized by a TCR beta motif of eight highly homologous variants. From matched ankylosing spondylitis synovial fluid, disease-linked clones were reportedly recovered at significantly enriched levels.

CDR1 and CDR2 from the germline V gene are MNHEY and SVGAGI. This CDR3 region has 14 residues. V dropped 1 base and J dropped 7 bases, with 11 bases sitting between them. Remarks on this clonotype: Its antigen is still unknown.

Scientists made TCR beta libraries using quantitative 5'-RACE with molecular barcodes. TCRdb re-analysed the 5' RACE reads in MiXCR, keeping a single row per CDR3 protein. The sample includes 150,000 to 200,000 distinct CDR3 sequences, 9.8% seen only once; the top ten take more than 13%. The TCR originated in a female donor with ankylosing spondylitis or in good health (not recorded which). This sequence joins TRBV6-5 and TRBJ2-1; no definite D call. The specimen was blood, either unsorted or a sorted T cell fraction (not recorded which). The CDR3, as DNA: TGTGCCAGCAGTTACTACCAAGGTTTTAATGAGCAGTTCTTC. Protein: CASSYYQGFNEQFF.